Here is one TCR beta chain with its context. The CDR3 contains 15 residues. The V gene's germline CDR1 is SGHTS and CDR2 YDEGEE. Trimming took 2 bases from V and 4 from J, leaving 12 bases between them. The source of the sample is a study of control samples from healthy donors and cancer patients. Generated by immunoSEQ multiplex PCR, the TCRdb table keeps only in-frame clones and is missing some. The record lists about 190,000 clones, of which the ten most abundant hold approximately 2.2%. This TCR was sampled from a woman aged 25 to 39 in good health. The gene calls are TRBV5-8 and TRBJ1-4, with D possibly TRBD1 on 5 matching bases. Material for sequencing was blood. The CDR3 loop reads CASSFQTAVNEKLFF. The DNA of the CDR3 is TGTGCCAGCAGCTTCCAGACAGCGGTTAATGAAAAACTGTTTTTT.